What follows is one T cell receptor beta chain and its context. The data belong to a study of human T cells and chemical hapten exposure. The V gene's germline CDR1 is SGHDN and CDR2 FVKESK. This CDR3 region has 17 residues. The germline V and J ends were trimmed by 1 base and 3 bases, with 18 bases remaining between them. The time point was: patch test 3, about 24 weeks after DPC sensitization. Treatment denoted: therapeutic diphenylcyclopropenone sensitization with weekly scalp DPC. One entry per CDR3 protein, called by TCRdb with MiXCR from the RACE reads. The data hold over 80,000 distinct CDR3 sequences, with about 11% observed a single time.

The TCR sequence derives from a woman between 25 and 40 years old with alopecia areata. Some clones in this sample may be carry-over from other donors' samples. The chain has TRBV14 and TRBJ1-2, with TRBD1 as a possible D gene (5 bases). This specimen was whole blood, taken in connection with sensitization to the hapten diphenylcyclopropenone (DPC). The CDR3 bases are TGTGCCAGCAGCCAAGGAATTACGGGGCCTCTTTACTATGGCTACACCTTC. This codes for CASSQGITGPLYYGYTF.